The 19 T cell receptor beta chains given below trace back to one sample, sequenced in a study of OX40 agonist ivuxolimab in advanced cancers. Assay used: immunoSEQ multiplex PCR; TCRdb lists only in-frame clones, some missing. The sample records around 80,000 clones, approximately 89% being singletons. Material: CD4+ or CD8+ T cells sorted from blood, obtained in a trial of the OX40 agonist ivuxolimab. The source of these receptors is an adult with an advanced solid tumor such as melanoma, head and neck, liver or kidney cancer.

This clone was counted between two and nine times. The J gene is TRBJ1-1, the V gene TRBV9, with D uncertain. The CDR3 is made up of 13 amino acids. The germline V gene encodes CDR1 SGDLS and CDR2 YYNGEE. V lost 2 bases to trimming and J lost 6 bases, with 11 bases between them. CDR3 amino acids: CASSVRPGAEAFF. For the CDR3, the DNA is TGTGCCAGCAGCGTCCGCCCTGGGGCTGAAGCTTTCTTT.

This clone was counted once. The chain couples TRBV30 to TRBJ1-2; D ambiguous. V lost 3 bases to trimming and J lost 3 bases, with 8 bases between them. Per germline, CDR1 GTSNPN and CDR2 SVGIG (reference sequence). The CDR3 has 12 residues. Here the CDR3 reads CAWSDNDYGYTF. The CDR3 nucleotides read TGTGCCTGGAGCGATAACGACTATGGCTACACCTTC.

The rearrangement joins TRBV10-3 to TRBJ2-1, with 9 bases aligning to TRBD2. The length of the CDR3 is 14 residues. Germline V gene lookup returns CDR1 ENHRY and CDR2 SYGVKD. Trimming at V came to 6 bases and at J to 5 bases, leaving 5 bases not matched to a gene. Here the CDR3 reads CAISQREAHNEQFF. The CDR3 bases are TGTGCCATCAGCCAGCGGGAGGCCCACAATGAGCAGTTCTTC.

The chain carries TRBV6-5 and TRBJ1-5; 8 nucleotides match TRBD1. This CDR3 comprises 15 residues. Germline V lookup: CDR1 MNHEY, CDR2 SVGAGI. Unmatched junction bases numbered 6, after V lost 2 bases and J lost 6 bases. CDR3 nucleotide sequence: TGTGCCAGCAGTTACGTGCAGGGGGCTGGTCAGCCCCAGCATTTT. Translation: CASSYVQGAGQPQHF.

The chain links TRBV18 to TRBJ2-2; D call uncertain. The CDR3 consists of 13 residues. V shed 4 bases and J shed 1 base, with 4 bases lying between them. Germline assignment: CDR1 KGHSH and CDR2 LQKENI. The CDR3 reads CASSQRNTGELFF. CDR3 sequence (DNA): TGTGCCAGCTCACAACGGAACACCGGGGAGCTGTTTTTT.

The gene calls are TRBV27 and TRBJ1-5; TRBD1 agrees at 7 bases. Germline assignment: CDR1 MNHEY and CDR2 SMNVEV (reference sequence). The CDR3 runs to 13 residues. The V gene end was trimmed by 6 bases and the J gene end by 7 bases; junction bases not matched to a gene: 6. CDR3 in amino acids: CASSLQGRQPQHF. CDR3 in DNA: TGTGCCAGCAGCTTACAGGGGAGGCAGCCCCAGCATTTT.

The chain carries TRBV19 and TRBJ1-1; weak D call: TRBD1 (5 bases). CDR1 is LNHDA, CDR2 SQIVND, per germline (reference sequence). The length of the CDR3 is 13 residues. The germline V and J ends were trimmed by 5 bases and 1 base, with 8 bases remaining between them. The CDR3 nucleotides are TGTGCCAGTAGTCGGGACCGGAACACTGAAGCTTTCTTT. This encodes CASSRDRNTEAFF. The full variable domain, completed using reference TRBV19 and TRBJ1-1, is DGGITQSPKYLFRKEGQNVTLSCEQNLNHDAMYWYRQDPGQGLRLIYYSQIVNDFQKGDIAEGYSVSREKKESFPLTVTSAQKNPTAFYLCASSRDRNTEAFFGQGTRLTVV.

This chain connects TRBV5-5 to TRBJ2-5; D is uncertain. Germline CDR1 and CDR2: SGHKS and YYEKEE (reference sequence). V dropped 6 bases and J dropped 2 bases, with 11 bases sitting between them. The CDR3 length is 13 residues. The DNA for the CDR3 is TGTGCCAGCACCTTCGGGCTGCAAGAGACCCAGTACTTC. Translated, it gives CASTFGLQETQYF.

The chain carries TRBV6-1 and TRBJ1-6; unclear D gene. The V and J ends lost 3 bases and 0 bases respectively, with 12 bases between them. The CDR3 covers 17 residues. Looked up from germline, CDR1 is MNHNS and CDR2 is SASEGT. The CDR3 spells CASSEGFRSSYNSPLHF. Here the CDR3 DNA reads TGTGCCAGCAGTGAGGGCTTCCGGAGCTCCTATAATTCACCCCTCCACTTT.

The gene calls are TRBV6-4 and TRBJ2-7, with a weak D call TRBD1 (5 bases). The CDR3 spans 16 residues. V was cut by 2 bases and J by 2 bases, with 16 bases left in between. Germline V gene lookup returns CDR1 MRHNA and CDR2 SNTAGT. The CDR3 is CASSDRRQLATYEQYF. CDR3 bases: TGTGCCAGCAGTGACCGAAGACAGTTGGCTACCTACGAGCAGTACTTC.

The V and J genes are TRBV6-1 and TRBJ2-3; 8 positions match TRBD1. Germline CDR1 reads MNHNS; CDR2 reads SASEGT. J was trimmed by 5 bases and V by 3 bases; bases with no gene match: 7. The CDR3 is 15 residues long. For the CDR3, the DNA is TGTGCCAGCAGTGAGCAGGGGGCTCCGGGAGATACGCAGTATTTT. Translating it yields CASSEQGAPGDTQYF.

DNA for the CDR3: TGTGCCAGCAGCTTGGAGGGGAACACTGAAGCTTTCTTT. Protein sequence: CASSLEGNTEAFF. V gene TRBV5-6 combines with J gene TRBJ1-1, with D uncertain. With 0 bases removed from V and 1 base from J, the gap between germline ends came to 4 bases. The CDR3 consists of 13 residues. Germline V gene data show CDR1 as SGHDT and CDR2 as YYEEEE.

The V gene is TRBV28, the J gene TRBJ2-3; a weak D match, TRBD1 (7 bases). CDR1 and CDR2 (germline): MDHEN, SYDVKM. The CDR3 length is 15 residues. V dropped 5 bases and J dropped 2 bases, with 14 bases sitting between them. CDR3 sequence reads: CASSATGRLTDTQYF. As DNA, the CDR3 is TGTGCCAGCAGTGCGACAGGGAGGCTCACAGATACGCAGTATTTT. Drawing the rest from reference TRBV28 and TRBJ2-3, the complete variable domain is DVKVTQSSRYLVKRTGEKVFLECVQDMDHENMFWYRQDPGLGLRLIYFSYDVKMKEKGDIPEGYSVSREKKERFSLILESASTNQTSMYLCASSATGRLTDTQYFGPGTRLTVL.

CDR3 region: CASSGGDSGQPQHF. The CDR3 nucleotides read TGCGCCAGCAGTGGGGGGGACAGCGGTCAGCCCCAGCATTTT. The chain combines TRBV10-1 with TRBJ1-5; 7 bases are shared with TRBD1. Germline assignment: CDR1 WNHNN and CDR2 SYGVQD (reference sequence). CDR3 length: 14 amino acids. Trimming took 4 bases from V and 6 from J; bases not matched to a gene: 6.

This clone appeared a few times. The chain has TRBV7-9 and TRBJ2-1; TRBD2 might be the D (5 bases). Looked up from germline, CDR1 is SEHNR and CDR2 is FQNEAQ (reference sequence). This CDR3 has 17 residues. V lost 1 base and J lost 4, with 17 bases in between. The chain's CDR3 is CASSLGGGGSNYNEQFF. The CDR3 coding sequence is TGTGCCAGCAGCTTAGGTGGTGGAGGATCAAATTACAATGAGCAGTTCTTC.

This clone was seen just once. This sequence joins TRBV14 and TRBJ2-3; 10 bases are a match to TRBD2. Germline CDR1 is SGHDN and CDR2 is FVKESK. The CDR3 is made up of 16 amino acids. Germline trimming cut 0 bases from V and 2 bases from J; bases unmatched to any gene: 2. The CDR3 here is CASSQELAGHTDTQYF. The CDR3 nucleotides read TGTGCCAGCAGCCAAGAACTAGCGGGGCACACAGATACGCAGTATTTT.

The rearrangement links TRBV6-1 to TRBJ2-1; 8 nucleotides match TRBD2. This CDR3 has 20 amino acids. From germline, CDR1 is MNHNS and CDR2 SASEGT. Trimming at V came to 4 bases and at J to 1 base, leaving 18 bases not matched to a gene. The CDR3: CASSAAAPGGTRWSYNEQFF. The CDR3 nucleotides are TGTGCCAGCAGTGCCGCAGCTCCCGGTGGGACTAGGTGGTCCTACAATGAGCAGTTCTTC.

The J gene is TRBJ2-1, the V gene TRBV6-6; TRBD1 or TRBD2 may be the D gene (5 bases each). Germline V lookup: CDR1 MNHNY, CDR2 SVGAGI (reference sequence). This CDR3 region has 14 residues. V was trimmed by 4 bases and J by 6 bases, leaving 13 bases between them. CDR3 in DNA: TGTGCCAGCAGTTCCACGGGGCTAGCCAATGAGCAGTTCTTC. It is translated as CASSSTGLANEQFF.

The J gene is TRBJ2-7, the V gene TRBV4-1; D ambiguous. With 3 bases removed from V and 2 bases from J, the gap between germline ends came to 14 bases. The CDR3 contains 15 residues. Germline CDR1 is MGHRA and CDR2 is YSYEKL. The DNA for the CDR3 is TGCGCCAGCAGCCATAGACACTCCGTCGCCTACGAGCAGTACTTC. The encoded protein is CASSHRHSVAYEQYF.